The source of this T cell receptor (beta chain) is a study of blood T cells in healthy people across ages. Study-wide results and limits: Versus aged donors, long-lived donors had higher diversity and more naive CD4+ cells.

Germline assignment: CDR1 MNHNS and CDR2 SASEGT. There are 15 residues in the CDR3. To note about this clonotype: Its antigen is undetermined. The germline gene is not matched at one end of the junction; a read error may be the cause.

The authors isolated at least 6 million PBMCs per sample. Every sample gave at least 5.5 micrograms of total RNA when it was extracted. A second PCR, run for roughly 7 to 11 cycles, used a sample-barcoded 5' primer plus a J-beta primer mix. One entry per CDR3 protein, called by TCRdb with MiXCR from the 5' RACE reads. The table has around 1,500,000 distinct CDR3 sequences, around two fifths seen once. The J gene is TRBJ1-2, the V gene TRBV6-1; weak D call: TRBD1 (5 bases). Sequenced input: blood. The TCR comes from a woman aged 18-30 years in good health. CDR3 nucleotides: TGTGTCAGCAGTACCGGGGCGACAAATAACTATGGCTACACCTTC. This translates into CVSSTGATNNYGYTF.